The next 15 T cell receptor beta chains were all read from a single sample in a study of cytomegalovirus exposure and HLA in healthy donors. PCR amplification relied on 60 Vbeta primers (plus 13 Jbeta primers). Method: immunoSEQ multiplex PCR; TCRdb's copy keeps in-frame clones and lacks some. The table shows about 170,000 clones, with roughly 81% occurring only once. Sequencing input: PBMCs. The receptors shown here come from a man aged 25 to 45 in good health and CMV-seropositive.

This chain joins TRBV4-1 and TRBJ2-1; D gene uncertain. The germline V gene has CDR1 MGHRA and CDR2 YSYEKL. The CDR3 is 15 amino acids. Deletions cut 0 bases from V and 0 bases from J, with 6 bases between. CDR3 in DNA: TGCGCCAGCAGCCAAGAGCAGTTCTCCTACAATGAGCAGTTCTTC. Translation gives CASSQEQFSYNEQFF.

Concerning this clone itself: The sample holds other DNA sequences that translate to the same CDR3. The chain carries TRBV5-8 and TRBJ2-7; no clear D gene. The CDR3 extends over 14 amino acids. Trimming removed 2 bases from V and 6 bases from J, with 15 bases in between. Germline-derived CDR1 and CDR2 are SGHTS and YDEGEE. DNA for the CDR3: TGTGCCAGCAGCTTTCGGTTTGACATCTTCGAGCAGTACGTC. Translating gives CASSFRFDIFEQYV.

The rearrangement joins TRBV7-9 to TRBJ2-7; possible D gene TRBD1, 6 bases. V lost 3 bases, J lost 6 bases, and 12 bases lay in between. The CDR3 sequence is 13 residues long. Germline V lookup: CDR1 SEHNR, CDR2 FQNEAQ (reference sequence). CDR3 residues: CASSFRDTLEQYV. CDR3 DNA: TGTGCCAGCAGCTTCCGGGACACCCTCGAGCAGTACGTC.

V usage is TRBV5-4 and J usage is TRBJ2-7; D remains unclear. The germline CDR1 and CDR2 sequences are SGHNT and YYREEE (reference sequence). The CDR3 extends over 15 amino acids. Trimming cost V 5 bases and J 0 bases, with 15 bases left between them. The CDR3, as DNA: TGTGCCAGCAGTCCAAGAGGTGGCGGCTCCTACGAGCAGTACTTC. Amino acids: CASSPRGGGSYEQYF.

The rearrangement links TRBV4-1 to TRBJ2-4, with TRBD1 as a possible D gene (7 bases). Trimming removed 3 bases at V and 7 bases at J, with 19 bases between. The germline CDR1 and CDR2 sequences are MGHRA and YSYEKL. CDR3 length: 16 residues. CDR3 region: CASSHLRGRLGNIQYF. DNA for the CDR3: TGCGCCAGCAGCCATCTCAGGGGGAGGCTAGGGAACATTCAGTACTTC.

This clone was seen a few times. CDR3 in amino acids: CASSQDRLAGSYEQYF. The CDR3 DNA sequence: TGCGCCAGCAGCCAAGATCGATTAGCAGGGTCCTACGAGCAGTACTTC. The chain recombines TRBV4-3 with TRBJ2-7, with a possible D match to TRBD1 (5 bases). Trimming took 0 bases from V and 1 from J, leaving 13 bases between them. The V gene's germline CDR1 is LGHNA and CDR2 YSLEER. The CDR3 has 16 amino acids.

This chain links TRBV6-5 with TRBJ1-1, with D maybe TRBD1 (6 bases). The V end lost 6 bases, the J end lost 4 bases, and 15 bases lay between the germline ends. This CDR3 is built from 14 residues. CDR1 is MNHEY and CDR2 is SVGAGI in the germline V gene. For the CDR3, the DNA is TGTGCCAGCAGCCCTCCTAACAGGGCCACTGAAGCTTTCTTT. Translating gives CASSPPNRATEAFF.

This rearrangement joins TRBV4-1 to TRBJ2-5, with D unresolved. The DNA end is more similar to TRBJ2-7, so the J call may be wrong. Germline values: CDR1 MGHRA, CDR2 YSYEKL. The CDR3 has 14 amino acids. The CDR3 DNA reads TGCGCCAGCAGCCAAGGTCCAGACTCCTACGAGCAGTACTTC. As protein: CASSQGPDSYEQYF.

The chain combines TRBV28 with TRBJ2-7; no clear D. Between the trimmed V and J ends, which lost 8 bases and 1 base, there was a span of 6 bases. The CDR3 sequence is 11 residues long. CDR1 is MDHEN and CDR2 is SYDVKM in the germline V gene. CDR3 DNA sequence: TGTGCCAGCGGCTCATCCTACGAGCAGTACTTC. This codes for CASGSSYEQYF.

The V and J genes are TRBV4-1 and TRBJ2-1; D remains ambiguous. Germline CDR1 MGHRA, CDR2 YSYEKL. The CDR3 runs to 15 residues. V lost 0 bases and J lost 0, with 6 bases in between. The CDR3 DNA reads TGCGCCAGCAGCCAAGAACTCGTCTCCTACAATGAGCAGTTCTTC. As protein: CASSQELVSYNEQFF.

J is TRBJ2-1 and V is TRBV6-4, with 7 bases identical to TRBD2. V trimming: 10 bases; J trimming: 4 bases; junction bases outside the gene matches: 10. CDR3 length equals 14 residues. The germline CDR1 and CDR2 sequences are MRHNA and SNTAGT. CDR3 sequence: CATGKTSEYNEQFF. DNA for the CDR3: TGTGCCACCGGGAAAACTAGCGAATACAATGAGCAGTTCTTC.

V and J are TRBV7-9 and TRBJ2-3; D is undetermined. V shed 1 base and J shed 2 bases, with 10 bases lying between them. Germline CDR1 is SEHNR and CDR2 is FQNEAQ (reference sequence). The length of the CDR3 is 15 residues. CDR3 nucleotides: TGTGCCAGCAGCTTAGACAGTACACCCACAGATACGCAGTATTTT. Translation gives CASSLDSTPTDTQYF. Drawing the rest from reference TRBV7-9 and TRBJ2-3, the complete variable domain is DTGVSQNPRHKITKRGQNVTFRCDPISEHNRLYWYRQTLGQGPEFLTYFQNEAQLEKSRLLSDRFSAERPKGSFSTLEIQRTEQGDSAMYLCASSLDSTPTDTQYFGPGTRLTVL.

The chain uses TRBV10-3 and TRBJ2-7, with 8 bases fitting TRBD2. The CDR3 runs 14 residues. The germline V gene has CDR1 ENHRY and CDR2 SYGVKD. V was clipped by 8 bases and J by 3 bases; unmatched bases: 9. CDR3 nucleotides: TGTGCCATCTCTGAGGGCCTAGCGGGCTACGAGCAGTACGTC. Protein sequence: CAISEGLAGYEQYV.

The chain links TRBV7-2 to TRBJ1-4; the D gene is possibly TRBD1 (5 bases). The V gene lost 2 bases and the J gene lost 3 bases, with 10 bases spanning the gap. Per the germline V gene, CDR1 is SGHTA and CDR2 is FQGNSA. The CDR3 runs 15 residues. CDR3 sequence reads: CASSLTGQANEKLFF. The DNA for the CDR3 is TGTGCCAGCAGCTTAACAGGTCAAGCTAATGAAAAACTGTTTTTT.

This sequence joins TRBV6-6 and TRBJ2-1, with 7 bases lining up with TRBD2. Germline trimming cut 8 bases from V and 3 bases from J; bases unmatched to any gene: 7. The germline gives CDR1 MNHNY, CDR2 SVGAGI (reference sequence). The CDR3 runs to 14 residues. CDR3 loop: CASGEASGYNEQFF. DNA for the CDR3: TGTGCCAGCGGCGAGGCTAGCGGCTACAATGAGCAGTTCTTC.